This T cell receptor (beta chain) was found in a study of blood T cell repertoires in COVID-19. Assay used: immunoSEQ multiplex PCR; TCRdb lists only in-frame clones, some missing. The data show some 140,000 clones, roughly 83% seen once. The CDR3 covers 16 residues. Germline lookup yields CDR1 SGHTS and CDR2 YDEGEE. The J segment lost 5 bases and the V segment lost 0 bases, leaving 5 bases of the junction unmatched. The origin of this receptor is a man aged 60-69 years with acute or convalescent COVID-19. J is TRBJ2-7 and V is TRBV5-8; 13 nucleotides match TRBD2. The specimen was peripheral blood. As DNA, the CDR3 is TGTGCCAGCAGCTTGGCCAGGGGGACTAGCGGGAACGAGCAGTACTTC. The encoded protein is CASSLARGTSGNEQYF.